A single TCR beta chain is shown here with its context. Template switching incorporated UMIs with a 6-nucleotide sample barcode. TCRdb re-called the 5' RACE reads; one entry per CDR3 protein, DNA not given. This table lists a few hundred thousand distinct CDR3 sequences. The sample is drawn from a study of monozygotic twins with inflammatory bowel disease. The V gene's germline CDR1 is LNHNV and CDR2 YYDKDF (reference sequence). The CDR3 consists of 15 residues. The source of this sequence is a human donor with ulcerative colitis or Crohn's disease, or a healthy co-twin of an affected twin (not recorded which). The chain links TRBV15 to TRBJ2-7. Sequencing was done on a sample of blood. The CDR3 reads CATSRDLGRTYEQYF.